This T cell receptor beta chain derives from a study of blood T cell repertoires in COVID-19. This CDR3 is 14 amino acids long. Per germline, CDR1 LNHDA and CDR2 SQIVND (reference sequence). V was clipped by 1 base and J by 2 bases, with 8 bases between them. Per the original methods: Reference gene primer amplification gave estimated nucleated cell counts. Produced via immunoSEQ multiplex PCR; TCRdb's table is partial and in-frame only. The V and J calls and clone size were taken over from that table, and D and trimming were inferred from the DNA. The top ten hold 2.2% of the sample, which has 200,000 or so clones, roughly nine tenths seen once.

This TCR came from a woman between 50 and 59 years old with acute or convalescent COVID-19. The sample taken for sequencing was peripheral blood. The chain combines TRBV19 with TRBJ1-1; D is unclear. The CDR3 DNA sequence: TGTGCCAGTAGTATAGGTGCCAGAAACACTGAAGCTTTCTTT. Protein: CASSIGARNTEAFF.